This TCR beta chain was sequenced in a study of a mutant IDH1 vaccine in newly diagnosed glioma. Study context: Treatment recipients were roughly 62% male and around 38% female, and their mean age was around 37 years. Prior therapy was radiotherapy, temozolomide, or both; most received both.

This CDR3 has 16 residues. The V and J ends lost 6 bases and 2 bases, in that order; junction bases with no gene match: 7. CDR1 and CDR2 from the germline V gene are SEHNR and FQNEAQ (reference sequence). Time point specified: week 5, during vaccination. The vaccine gave 300 ug of a 20-mer mutant IDH1 peptide subcutaneously per dose. Measured with immunoSEQ multiplex PCR; TCRdb has only the in-frame clones, and not every one. Of about 42,000 clones in the sample, roughly 88% were seen once. Whole-study findings and limits: Immune responses induced by the vaccine were seen in 93.3% of patients, spanning multiple MHC alleles.

Of note for this clone: The antigen remains undetermined.

The receptor was derived from a man aged 40-50 years with glioma. The input for sequencing was PBMCs, taken from a glioma patient whose treatment included an IDH1 peptide vaccine. J is TRBJ2-3 and V is TRBV7-9; TRBD2 matches at 11 bases. The CDR3 nucleotides are TGTGCCAGCAGTTCGGGACTAGCGGATACCACAGATACGCAGTATTTT. Protein sequence: CASSSGLADTTDTQYF. The variable domain in full, with the rest retrieved from reference TRBV7-9 and TRBJ2-3, is DTGVSQNPRHKITKRGQNVTFRCDPISEHNRLYWYRQTLGQGPEFLTYFQNEAQLEKSRLLSDRFSAERPKGSFSTLEIQRTEQGDSAMYLCASSSGLADTTDTQYFGPGTRLTVL.